The rows below give T cell receptor beta chains drawn from one sample of a study of vaccination and CD4 T cells after COVID-19. MiXCR was run by TCRdb on the PCR reads, yielding one entry per CDR3 protein. The sample holds around 10,000 distinct CDR3 sequences, about 40% seen once. For these TCRs, the target antigens are not known. Sequencing was done on a sample of CD4+ T cells from blood, cultured in vitro. The source of these receptors is a human donor who had recovered from COVID-19. Each CDR3 is given with its conserved first and last residue. D genes are given only for firm matches. Some rows have no size entry. The others give once, few or many, or a class for an expanded clone.

>TRBJ1-2|TRBD1|few|TRBV11-2
CASSPLRDRGSHGYTF
TGTGCCAGCAGCCCCCTCCGGGACAGGGGTTCGCATGGCTACACCTTC
>TRBJ1-6|-|-|TRBV19
CASTRADYNSPLHF
TGTGCCAGTACTAGGGCCGATTATAATTCACCCCTCCACTTT
>TRBJ2-7|-|-|TRBV6-2/TRBV6-3
CASSYVGLKVSYEQYF
TGTGCCAGCAGTTACGTGGGTCTCAAGGTTTCCTACGAGCAGTACTTC
>TRBJ1-2|-|few|TRBV27
CASSLEGPGRNGYTF
TGTGCCAGCAGTTTAGAGGGACCGGGAAGAAATGGCTACACCTTC
>TRBJ1-6|-|few|TRBV7-9
CASSREGVGSPLHF
TGTGCCAGCAGCCGAGAAGGGGTTGGCTCACCCCTCCACTTT
>TRBJ1-6|-|few|TRBV19
CASSMLDSNSPLHF
TGTGCCAGTAGTATGTTAGACAGCAATTCACCCCTCCACTTT
>TRBJ2-3|TRBD2|-|TRBV20-1
CSARDLSRSGGQDTQYF
TGCAGTGCTAGAGATCTAAGTCGATCGGGGGGGCAAGATACGCAGTATTTT
>TRBJ1-2|-|-|TRBV20-1
CSALFPTTDGYTF
TGCAGTGCTCTTTTCCCTACGACGGATGGCTACACCTTC
>TRBJ1-5|TRBD1|few|TRBV30
CAWSGRQGVSNQPQHF
TGTGCCTGGAGTGGACGACAGGGGGTAAGCAATCAGCCCCAGCATTTT
>TRBJ1-2|-|-|TRBV19
CASSSQTGFGYTF
TGTGCCAGTAGTAGCCAGACAGGTTTTGGCTACACCTTC
>TRBJ2-4|-|-|TRBV2
CASSELGIEAKNIQYF
TGTGCCAGCAGTGAACTGGGGATCGAAGCCAAAAACATTCAGTACTTC
>TRBJ1-5|TRBD1|-|TRBV19
CASSITRTGGFNQPQHF
TGTGCCAGTAGTATCACAAGGACAGGGGGCTTCAATCAGCCCCAGCATTTT
>TRBJ1-4|TRBD1|-|TRBV20-1
CSASWDRHEKLFF
TGCAGTGCTAGTTGGGACAGACATGAAAAACTGTTTTTT
>TRBJ2-7|-|-|TRBV7-7
CASSLQVSHEQYF
TGTGCTAGCAGCTTACAGGTTTCTCACGAGCAGTACTTC
>TRBJ1-1|TRBD1|-|TRBV14
CASSRGTDSEAFF
TGTGCCAGCAGCCGTGGGACAGACTCCGAAGCTTTCTTT
>TRBJ1-2|-|-|TRBV5-4
CASSVLRGENYGYTF
TGTGCCAGCAGCGTACTACGGGGAGAGAACTATGGCTACACCTTC
>TRBJ2-5|-|few|TRBV2
CASSEHEETQYF
TGTGCCAGCAGTGAACACGAGGAGACCCAGTACTTC
>TRBJ2-1|-|-|TRBV5-1
CASALSSYNEQFF
TGCGCCAGCGCGCTTAGCTCCTACAATGAGCAGTTCTTC
>TRBJ2-1|-|-|TRBV20-1
CSAVDNEQFF
TGCAGTGCTGTGGACAATGAGCAGTTCTTC
>TRBJ1-3|TRBD1|-|TRBV19
CASSEPGQAGNTIYF
TGTGCCAGTAGTGAACCGGGACAGGCAGGAAACACCATATATTTT
>TRBJ1-1|TRBD1|few|TRBV6-5
CASSYDRADTEAFF
TGTGCCAGCAGTTACGACAGGGCGGACACTGAAGCTTTCTTT
>TRBJ1-2|-|few|TRBV20-1
CSASDSYGYTF
TGCAGTGCTAGTGACAGTTATGGCTACACCTTC
>TRBJ1-6|-|few|TRBV11-2
CASSLDSRSYNSPLHF
TGTGCCAGCAGCTTAGATAGTCGTTCCTATAATTCACCCCTCCACTTT
>TRBJ1-2|-|few|TRBV20-1
CSARDRGYGYTF
TGCAGTGCTAGGGACAGAGGCTATGGCTACACCTTC
>TRBJ2-2|TRBD1|-|TRBV10-1
CASSPQGTGELFF
TGCGCCAGCAGCCCACAGGGGACCGGGGAGCTGTTTTTT
>TRBJ1-2|TRBD1|-|TRBV6-1
CSSLSGGGEDYGYTF
TGTTCTTCACTCTCAGGGGGGGGCGAGGACTATGGCTACACCTTC
>TRBJ1-6|-|-|TRBV12-3/TRBV12-4
CASRLGTAEMTLHF
TGTGCCAGCAGACTTGGGACTGCCGAAATGACCCTCCACTTT
>TRBJ1-2|-|few|TRBV20-1
CSARDSSSPDGYTF
TGCAGTGCTAGAGACAGTTCGTCCCCAGATGGCTACACCTTC
>TRBJ1-2|TRBD1|-|TRBV20-1
CSAINAGGLYGYTF
TGCAGTGCTATAAACGCAGGGGGGCTTTATGGCTACACCTTC
>TRBJ2-4|TRBD1|-|TRBV6-1
CASTGTGSKNIQYF
TGTGCCAGCACCGGGACAGGGTCCAAAAACATTCAGTACTTC
>TRBJ1-2|TRBD1|large|TRBV6-2/TRBV6-3
CASSYVTGSMDYGYTF
TGTGCCAGCAGTTATGTGACAGGGAGTATGGACTATGGCTACACCTTC
>TRBJ1-5|-|few|TRBV6-4
CASKTIWTNQPQHF
TGTGCCAGCAAAACGATTTGGACAAATCAGCCCCAGCATTTT
>TRBJ1-1|-|-|TRBV6-2/TRBV6-3
CASSYSYGDSMNTEAFF
TGTGCCAGCAGTTACTCGTACGGGGATTCCATGAACACTGAAGCTTTCTTT
>TRBJ2-3|TRBD2|-|TRBV18
CASSPRRAGGPDTQYF
TGTGCCAGCTCACCACGCCGGGCGGGGGGGCCAGATACGCAGTATTTT
>TRBJ2-5|TRBD1|-|TRBV6-5
CASSYSGQGKETQYF
TGTGCCAGCAGTTACTCGGGACAGGGGAAAGAGACCCAGTACTTC
>TRBJ1-3|-|-|TRBV28
CASSQTLNTIYF
TGTGCCAGCAGCCAAACCTTAAACACCATATATTTT
>TRBJ1-3|-|-|TRBV6-1
CASRRAGGNTIYF
TGTGCCAGCAGAAGGGCTGGAGGAAACACCATATATTTT
>TRBJ2-7|-|few|TRBV7-2
CASSLVGLHYEQYF
TGTGCCAGCAGCTTAGTGGGACTCCACTACGAGCAGTACTTC
>TRBJ1-3|-|-|TRBV12-3/TRBV12-4
CASSRQTGTGNTIYF
TGTGCCAGCAGTCGTCAAACAGGGACTGGAAACACCATATATTTT
>TRBJ1-1|TRBD1|-|TRBV12-3/TRBV12-4
CASSLDRALYTEAFF
TGTGCCAGCAGTTTGGACAGGGCTTTGTACACTGAAGCTTTCTTT
>TRBJ2-3|-|-|TRBV18
CASSRRGSADTQYF
TGTGCCAGCTCACGCAGGGGTAGCGCCGACACGCAGTATTTT
>TRBJ2-4|-|-|TRBV6-1
CASSDVGQVKNIQYF
TGTGCCAGCAGTGACGTAGGCCAGGTCAAAAACATTCAGTACTTC
>TRBJ2-2|-|-|TRBV10-3
CAISALFGSGELFF
TGTGCCATCAGTGCCCTCTTCGGATCCGGGGAGCTGTTTTTT
>TRBJ1-1|-|-|TRBV5-1
CASSSATEAFF
TGCGCCAGCAGCTCGGCCACTGAAGCTTTCTTT
>TRBJ1-1|-|few|TRBV11-2
CASSFGGNTEAFF
TGTGCCAGCAGCTTCGGGGGTAACACTGAAGCTTTCTTT
>TRBJ2-1|-|-|TRBV12-5
CASGGGFSYNEQFF
TGTGCTAGTGGAGGCGGGTTCTCCTACAATGAGCAGTTCTTC
>TRBJ1-2|-|-|TRBV19
CASSKQKGYTF
TGTGCCAGTAGTAAACAGAAGGGCTACACCTTC
>TRBJ2-7|-|-|TRBV7-9
CASSLTGSSYGQYF
TGTGCCAGCAGCTTAACGGGGAGCTCCTACGGGCAGTACTTC
>TRBJ2-4|TRBD1|few|TRBV7-2
CASSFSTRTGWENIQYF
TGTGCCAGCAGCTTTTCGACCCGGACAGGATGGGAAAACATTCAGTACTTC
>TRBJ2-2|-|-|TRBV18
CASSPQRDTGELFF
TGTGCCAGCTCACCCCAGCGGGACACCGGGGAGCTGTTTTTT
>TRBJ2-5|TRBD2|once|TRBV7-2
CASSSNSGGRVQETQYF
TGTGCCAGCAGCTCCAATAGCGGGGGACGAGTCCAAGAGACCCAGTACTTC
>TRBJ2-5|-|-|TRBV18
CASSPPNRAKETQYF
TGTGCCAGCTCACCACCGAACAGGGCAAAAGAGACCCAGTACTTC
>TRBJ1-2|TRBD1|-|TRBV29-1
CSLRTGEVGGYTF
TGCAGCCTTCGGACAGGGGAAGTGGGTGGCTACACCTTC
>TRBJ2-7|TRBD2|-|TRBV6-1
CASKGERRGAYEQYF
TGTGCCAGCAAAGGAGAGAGGCGGGGGGCCTACGAGCAGTACTTC
>TRBJ1-4|TRBD1|-|TRBV7-9
CASSRTQGGEKLFF
TGTGCCAGCAGCCGCACCCAGGGGGGTGAAAAACTGTTTTTT
>TRBJ1-1|-|few|TRBV30
CAWSVEYGNTEAFF
TGTGCCTGGAGTGTGGAGTATGGGAACACTGAAGCTTTCTTT
>TRBJ2-1|-|-|TRBV30
CAWSVTAPRYNEQFF
TGTGCCTGGAGTGTAACTGCACCGAGGTACAATGAGCAGTTCTTC